The clone carrying this T cell receptor (beta chain) was counted at least ten times. Researchers prepared the TCRbeta library using unique molecular identifiers, the study reports. TCRdb re-called the PCR reads with MiXCR, one entry per CDR3 protein. The data hold about 830,000 distinct CDR3 sequences, with 16% observed a single time. These data come from a study of T-cell reconstitution after alpha-beta-depleted transplantation in children. CDR3 length: 13 residues. Germline values: CDR1 WNHNN, CDR2 SYGVQD (reference sequence). V was trimmed by 4 bases and J by 4 bases, leaving 10 bases between them.

The sequences come from PBMCs, mostly from graft donor cells, collected 360 days after TCRalphabeta/CD19-depleted stem cell transplant. This chain connects TRBV10-1 to TRBJ2-5; maybe TRBD1 (6 bases). This receptor was obtained from a male patient between 5 and 17 years old who had a stem cell transplant for acute lymphoblastic leukemia, so the T cells may come from the graft donor. The CDR3: CASSVSRGETQYF. In nucleotides, the CDR3 is TGCGCCAGCAGTGTTAGCAGGGGAGAGACCCAGTACTTC.